This T cell receptor (beta chain) was identified in a study of control samples from healthy donors and cancer patients. V lost 2 bases to trimming and J lost 2 bases, with 7 bases between them. Germline V gives CDR1 SGHVS, CDR2 FQNEAQ. The CDR3 is 13 residues long. Note on this clone: This same CDR3 is encoded by further DNA sequences in the sample.

Sequencing was performed with immunoSEQ multiplex PCR; in TCRdb, only in-frame clones are kept and a portion is missing. The repertoire has 80,000 or so clones, about 95% of them found once; the top ten carry around 6.5%. The sample comprised blood. The TCR comes from a woman aged 35 to 49 in good health. The chain couples TRBV7-8 to TRBJ2-7, with D unclear. The chain's CDR3 is CASSLQGTYEQYF. Here the CDR3 DNA reads TGTGCCAGCAGCTTACAAGGCACCTACGAGCAGTACTTC.